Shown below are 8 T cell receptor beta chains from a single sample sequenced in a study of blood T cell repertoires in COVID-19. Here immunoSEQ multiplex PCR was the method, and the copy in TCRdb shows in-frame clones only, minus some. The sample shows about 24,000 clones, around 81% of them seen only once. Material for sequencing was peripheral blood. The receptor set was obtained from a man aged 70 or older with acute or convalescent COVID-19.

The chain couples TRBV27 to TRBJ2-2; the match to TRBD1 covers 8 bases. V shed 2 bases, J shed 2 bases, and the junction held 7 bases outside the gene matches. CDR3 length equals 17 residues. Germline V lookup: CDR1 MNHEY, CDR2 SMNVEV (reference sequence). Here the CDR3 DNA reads TGTGCCAGCAGTTTAGTTGGGACAGGAACTAACACCGGGGAGCTGTTTTTT. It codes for CASSLVGTGTNTGELFF.

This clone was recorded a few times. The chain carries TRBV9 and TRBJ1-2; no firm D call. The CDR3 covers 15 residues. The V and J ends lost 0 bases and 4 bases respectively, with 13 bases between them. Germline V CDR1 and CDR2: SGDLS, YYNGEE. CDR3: CASSVALGVGYGYTF. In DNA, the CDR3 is TGTGCCAGCAGCGTAGCTCTCGGAGTTGGCTATGGCTACACCTTC.

The CDR3 sequence: CASSEGELTGPTNTF. CDR3 DNA sequence: TGTGCCAGCAGTGAAGGGGAACTGACAGGGCCCACCAACACCTTC. This chain uses TRBV6-1 with TRBJ1-2, with 7 bases that match TRBD1. V was clipped by 1 base and J by 12 bases; unmatched bases: 14. The CDR3 loop spans 15 amino acids. Germline-derived CDR1 and CDR2 are MNHNS and SASEGT.

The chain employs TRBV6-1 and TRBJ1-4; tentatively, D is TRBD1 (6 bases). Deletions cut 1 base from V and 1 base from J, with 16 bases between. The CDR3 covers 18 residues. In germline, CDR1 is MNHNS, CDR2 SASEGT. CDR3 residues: CASSEVIGQLLTNEKLFF. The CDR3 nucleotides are TGTGCCAGCAGTGAAGTTATAGGACAGCTTTTAACTAATGAAAAACTGTTTTTT.

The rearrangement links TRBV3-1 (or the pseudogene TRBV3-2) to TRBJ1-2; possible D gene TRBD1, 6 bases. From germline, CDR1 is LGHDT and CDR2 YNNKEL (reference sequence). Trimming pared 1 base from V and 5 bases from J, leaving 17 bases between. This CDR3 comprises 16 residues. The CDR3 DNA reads TGTGCCAGCAGCCAAGCGACAGGTTTTTTACGTTATGGCTACACCTTC. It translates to CASSQATGFLRYGYTF.

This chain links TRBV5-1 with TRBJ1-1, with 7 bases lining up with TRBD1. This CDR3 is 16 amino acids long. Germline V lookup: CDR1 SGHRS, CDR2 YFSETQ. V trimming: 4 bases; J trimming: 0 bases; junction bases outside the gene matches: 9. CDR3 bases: TGCGCCAGCAGCATTGAGGGGGCAGGGATGAACACTGAAGCTTTCTTT. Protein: CASSIEGAGMNTEAFF.

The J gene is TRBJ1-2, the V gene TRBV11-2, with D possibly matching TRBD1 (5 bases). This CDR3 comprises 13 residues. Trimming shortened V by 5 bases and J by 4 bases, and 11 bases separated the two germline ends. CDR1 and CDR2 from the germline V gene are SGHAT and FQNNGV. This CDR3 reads CASSTLDSYGYTF. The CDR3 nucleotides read TGTGCCAGCAGCACCCTTGACAGCTATGGCTACACCTTC.

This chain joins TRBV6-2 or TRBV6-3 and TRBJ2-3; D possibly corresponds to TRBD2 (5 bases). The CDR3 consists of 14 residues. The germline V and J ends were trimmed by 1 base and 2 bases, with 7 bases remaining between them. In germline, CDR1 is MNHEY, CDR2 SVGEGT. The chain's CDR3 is CASSYFSVTDTQYF. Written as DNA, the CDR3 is TGTGCCAGCAGTTACTTTAGCGTCACAGATACGCAGTATTTT.